This T cell receptor (beta chain) originates from a study of control samples from healthy donors and cancer patients (TCRdb year 2020). The CDR3 covers 15 residues, taking in both the cysteine and the phenylalanine. Just the 45-base CDR3 DNA is kept, in frame starting at base 1. The germline V gene supplies CDR1 SGHTA and CDR2 FQGNSA. Trimming removed 1 base from V and 13 bases from J; the gene matches leave 9 bases unexplained. Library preparation used the immunoSEQ multiplex PCR assay. This immuneACCESS table, as held by TCRdb, lists in-frame sequences with V and J called but not all clones. Of the missing ones, under half trace to an unresolved V gene in checked studies; the others have no known cause. The table for this sample lists some 120,000 clones; around 86% of them were counted only once. The top ten clonotypes cover more than 6.5% of the sample. In regard to this clone: Its binding antigen is unknown. Nothing much larger sits one base from this clone, and base qualities are not available.

The receptor's source is a man between 35 and 55 years old in good health. The sequence links TRBV7-2 to TRBJ1-6, and TRBD1 matches 8 of the central bases. The sequenced sample consisted of blood. The CDR3 is CASSLGETGVFPLHF. The DNA sequence is given as TGTGCCAGCAGCTTAGGGGAGACAGGGGTATTTCCCCTCCACTTT.